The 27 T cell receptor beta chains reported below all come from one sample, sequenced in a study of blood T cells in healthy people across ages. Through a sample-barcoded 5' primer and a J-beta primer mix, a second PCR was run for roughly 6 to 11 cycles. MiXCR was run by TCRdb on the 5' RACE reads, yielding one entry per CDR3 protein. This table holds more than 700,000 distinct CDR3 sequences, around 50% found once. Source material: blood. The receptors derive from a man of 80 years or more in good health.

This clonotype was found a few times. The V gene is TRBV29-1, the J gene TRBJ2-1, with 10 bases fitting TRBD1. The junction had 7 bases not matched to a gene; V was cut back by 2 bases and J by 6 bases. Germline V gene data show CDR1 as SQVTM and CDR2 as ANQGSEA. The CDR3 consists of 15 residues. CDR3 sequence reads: CSVETDRGAFNEQFF. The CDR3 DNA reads TGCAGCGTTGAAACGGACAGGGGGGCCTTCAATGAGCAGTTCTTC.

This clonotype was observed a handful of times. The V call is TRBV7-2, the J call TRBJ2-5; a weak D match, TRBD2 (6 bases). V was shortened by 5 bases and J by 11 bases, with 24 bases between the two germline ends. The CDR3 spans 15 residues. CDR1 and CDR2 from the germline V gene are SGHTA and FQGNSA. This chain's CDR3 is CASSPLLSLPREQYF. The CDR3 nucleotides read TGTGCCAGCAGCCCCCTTTTGAGTCTTCCCCGGGAGCAGTACTTC.

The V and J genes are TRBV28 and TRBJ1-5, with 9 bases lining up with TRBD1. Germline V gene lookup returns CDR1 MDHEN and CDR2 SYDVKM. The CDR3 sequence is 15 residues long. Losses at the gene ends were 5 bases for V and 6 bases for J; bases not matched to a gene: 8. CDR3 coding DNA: TGTGCCAGCAGTGTACAACAGGGGGCTAGTCAGCCCCAGCATTTT. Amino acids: CASSVQQGASQPQHF. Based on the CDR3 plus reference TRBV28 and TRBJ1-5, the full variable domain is DVKVTQSSRYLVKRTGEKVFLECVQDMDHENMFWYRQDPGLGLRLIYFSYDVKMKEKGDIPEGYSVSREKKERFSLILESASTNQTSMYLCASSVQQGASQPQHFGDGTRLSIL.

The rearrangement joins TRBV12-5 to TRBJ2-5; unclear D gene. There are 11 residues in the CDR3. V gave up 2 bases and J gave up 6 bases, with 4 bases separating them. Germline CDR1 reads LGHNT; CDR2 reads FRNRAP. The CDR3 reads CASGLWQTQYF. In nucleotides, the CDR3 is TGTGCTAGTGGTTTGTGGCAGACCCAGTACTTC.

CDR3 sequence: CASSLAGGQGAYGYTF. For the CDR3, the DNA is TGTGCCAGCAGTTTAGCGGGGGGACAGGGGGCTTATGGCTACACCTTC. V gene TRBV12-3 or TRBV12-4 combines with J gene TRBJ1-2; 12 bases are a match to TRBD1. The CDR3 sequence is 16 residues long. The ends lost 0 bases at V and 5 bases at J; junction bases unmatched: 4.

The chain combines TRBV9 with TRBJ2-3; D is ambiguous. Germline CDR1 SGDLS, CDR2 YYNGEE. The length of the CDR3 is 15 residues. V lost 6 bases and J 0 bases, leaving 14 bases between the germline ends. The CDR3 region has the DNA TGTGCCAGCACCCGAGATGGGTCTAGCACAGATACGCAGTATTTT. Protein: CASTRDGSSTDTQYF.

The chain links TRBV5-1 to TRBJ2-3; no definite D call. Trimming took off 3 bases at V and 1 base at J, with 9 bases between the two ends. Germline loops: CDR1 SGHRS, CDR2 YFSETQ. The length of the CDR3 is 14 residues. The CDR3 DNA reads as TGCGCCAGCAGCTCGGATCAGGGCACAGATACGCAGTATTTT. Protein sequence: CASSSDQGTDTQYF.

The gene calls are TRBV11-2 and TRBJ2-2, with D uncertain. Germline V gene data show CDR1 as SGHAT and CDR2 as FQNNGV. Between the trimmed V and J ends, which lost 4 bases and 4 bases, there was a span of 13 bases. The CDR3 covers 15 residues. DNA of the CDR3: TGTGCCAGCAGCTCCCAAAGCAGCCCCACCGGGGAGCTGTTTTTT. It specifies CASSSQSSPTGELFF.

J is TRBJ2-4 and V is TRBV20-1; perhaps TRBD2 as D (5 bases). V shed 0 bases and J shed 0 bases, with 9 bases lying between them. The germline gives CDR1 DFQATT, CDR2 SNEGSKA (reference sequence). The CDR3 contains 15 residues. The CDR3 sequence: CSARDQLAAKNIQYF. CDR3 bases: TGCAGTGCTAGAGATCAGCTAGCAGCCAAAAACATTCAGTACTTC.

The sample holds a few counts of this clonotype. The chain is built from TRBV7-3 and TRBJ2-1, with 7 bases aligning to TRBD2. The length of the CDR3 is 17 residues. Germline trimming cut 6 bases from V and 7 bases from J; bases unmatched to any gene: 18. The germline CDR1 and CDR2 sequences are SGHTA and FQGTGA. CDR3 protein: CASSRTGGGINRNEQFF. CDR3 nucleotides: TGTGCCAGCAGTCGAACGGGGGGAGGGATAAACAGGAATGAGCAGTTCTTC. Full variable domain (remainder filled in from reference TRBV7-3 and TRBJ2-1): GAGVSQTPSNKVTEKGKYVELRCDPISGHTALYWYRQSLGQGPEFLIYFQGTGAADDSGLPNDRFFAVRPEGSVSTLKIQRTERGDSAVYLCASSRTGGGINRNEQFFGPGTRLTVL.

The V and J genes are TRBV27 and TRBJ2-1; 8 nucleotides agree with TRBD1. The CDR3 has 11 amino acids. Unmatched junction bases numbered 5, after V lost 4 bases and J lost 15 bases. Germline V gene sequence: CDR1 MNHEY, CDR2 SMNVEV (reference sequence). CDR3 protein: CASSWTGIWFF. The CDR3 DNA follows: TGTGCCAGCAGTTGGACAGGGATCTGGTTCTTC.

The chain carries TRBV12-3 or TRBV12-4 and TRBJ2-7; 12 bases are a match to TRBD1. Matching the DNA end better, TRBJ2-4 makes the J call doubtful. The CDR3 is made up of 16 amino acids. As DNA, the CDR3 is TGTGCCAGCAGTTCCGGGGGGGGACAGGGGGCATACATTCAGTACTTC. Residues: CASSSGGGQGAYIQYF.

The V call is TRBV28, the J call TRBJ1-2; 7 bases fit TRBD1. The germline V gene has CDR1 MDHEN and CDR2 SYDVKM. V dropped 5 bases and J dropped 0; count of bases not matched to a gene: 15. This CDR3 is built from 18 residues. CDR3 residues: CASSRNRGMPSTNYGYTF. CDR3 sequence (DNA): TGTGCCAGCAGTCGCAACAGGGGTATGCCCTCTACTAACTATGGCTACACCTTC.

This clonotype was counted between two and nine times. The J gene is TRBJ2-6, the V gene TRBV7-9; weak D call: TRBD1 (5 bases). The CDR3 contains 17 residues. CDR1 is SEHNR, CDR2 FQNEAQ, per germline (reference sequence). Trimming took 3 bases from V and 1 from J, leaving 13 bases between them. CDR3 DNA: TGTGCCAGCAGCTTGAGCAAGGGGCAATCTGGGGCCAACGTCCTGACTTTC. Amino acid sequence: CASSLSKGQSGANVLTF.

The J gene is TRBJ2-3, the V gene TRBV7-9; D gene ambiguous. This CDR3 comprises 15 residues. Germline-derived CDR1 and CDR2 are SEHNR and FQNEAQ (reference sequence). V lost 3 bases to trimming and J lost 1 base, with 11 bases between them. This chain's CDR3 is CASSFSAGRTDTQYF. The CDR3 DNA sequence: TGTGCCAGCAGCTTCTCAGCCGGCCGCACAGATACGCAGTATTTT.

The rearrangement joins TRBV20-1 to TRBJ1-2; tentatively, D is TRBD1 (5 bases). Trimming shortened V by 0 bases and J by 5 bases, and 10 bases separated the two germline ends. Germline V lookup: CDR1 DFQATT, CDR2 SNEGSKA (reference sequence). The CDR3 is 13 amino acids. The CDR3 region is CSARDDPGYGYTF. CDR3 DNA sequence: TGCAGTGCTAGAGATGACCCAGGGTATGGCTACACCTTC.

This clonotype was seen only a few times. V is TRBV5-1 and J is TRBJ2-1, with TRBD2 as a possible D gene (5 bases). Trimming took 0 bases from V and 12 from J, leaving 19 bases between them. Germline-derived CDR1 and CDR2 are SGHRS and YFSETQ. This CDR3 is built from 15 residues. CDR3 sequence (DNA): TGCGCCAGCAGCTTGGAAGCGGCGGCCACCTTCGCGCAGTTCTTC. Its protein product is CASSLEAAATFAQFF.

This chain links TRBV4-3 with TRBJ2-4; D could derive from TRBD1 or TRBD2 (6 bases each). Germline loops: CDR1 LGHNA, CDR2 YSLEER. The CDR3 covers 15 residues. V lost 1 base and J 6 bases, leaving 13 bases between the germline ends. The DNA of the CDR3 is TGCGCCAGCAGCCAAGTCAGGGGAGGCACAAACATTCAGTACTTC. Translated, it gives CASSQVRGGTNIQYF.

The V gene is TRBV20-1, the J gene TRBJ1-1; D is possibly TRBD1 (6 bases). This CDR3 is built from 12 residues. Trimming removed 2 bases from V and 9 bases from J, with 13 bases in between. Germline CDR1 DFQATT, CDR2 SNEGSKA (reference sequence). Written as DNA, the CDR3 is TGCAGTGCTAGACCGACAGGTGATAAAGCTTTCTTT. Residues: CSARPTGDKAFF.

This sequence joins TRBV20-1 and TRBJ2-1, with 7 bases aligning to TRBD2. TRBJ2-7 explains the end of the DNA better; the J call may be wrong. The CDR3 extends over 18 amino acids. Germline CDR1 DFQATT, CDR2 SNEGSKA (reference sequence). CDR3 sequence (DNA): TGCAGTGCTAGAGATCTCGCATCACTTGGGGGGAGGGCTCAAGAGCAGTACTTC. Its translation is CSARDLASLGGRAQEQYF.

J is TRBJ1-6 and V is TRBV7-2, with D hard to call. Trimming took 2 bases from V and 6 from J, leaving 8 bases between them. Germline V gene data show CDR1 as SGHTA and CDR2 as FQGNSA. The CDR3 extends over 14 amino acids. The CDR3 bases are TGTGCCAGCAGCTTACTACAGCTTAATTCACCCCTCCACTTT. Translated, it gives CASSLLQLNSPLHF.

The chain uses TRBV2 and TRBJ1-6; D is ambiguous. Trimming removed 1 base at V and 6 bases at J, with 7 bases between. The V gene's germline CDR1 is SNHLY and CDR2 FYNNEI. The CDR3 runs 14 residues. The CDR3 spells CASSEERGNSPLHF. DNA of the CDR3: TGTGCCAGCAGTGAAGAACGGGGTAATTCACCCCTCCACTTT.

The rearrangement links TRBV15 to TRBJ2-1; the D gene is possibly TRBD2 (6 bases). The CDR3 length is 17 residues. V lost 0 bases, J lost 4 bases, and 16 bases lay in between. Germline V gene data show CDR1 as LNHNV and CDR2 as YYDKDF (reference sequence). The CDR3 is CATSRDQAGGNYNEQFF. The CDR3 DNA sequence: TGTGCCACCAGCAGAGATCAAGCGGGTGGTAATTACAATGAGCAGTTCTTC.

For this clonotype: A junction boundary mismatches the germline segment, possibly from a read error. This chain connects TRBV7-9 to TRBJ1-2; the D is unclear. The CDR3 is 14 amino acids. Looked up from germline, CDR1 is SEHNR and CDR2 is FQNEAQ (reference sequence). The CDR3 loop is CASSLLAANYGCTF. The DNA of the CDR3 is TGTGCCAGCAGCTTACTTGCGGCTAACTATGGCTGCACCTTC.

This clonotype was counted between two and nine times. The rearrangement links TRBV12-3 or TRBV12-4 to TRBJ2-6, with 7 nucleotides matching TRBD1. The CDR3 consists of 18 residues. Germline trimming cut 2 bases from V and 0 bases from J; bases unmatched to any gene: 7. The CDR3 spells CASSLRGQSHSGANVLTF. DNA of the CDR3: TGTGCCAGCAGTTTAAGGGGACAGTCCCACTCTGGGGCCAACGTCCTGACTTTC.

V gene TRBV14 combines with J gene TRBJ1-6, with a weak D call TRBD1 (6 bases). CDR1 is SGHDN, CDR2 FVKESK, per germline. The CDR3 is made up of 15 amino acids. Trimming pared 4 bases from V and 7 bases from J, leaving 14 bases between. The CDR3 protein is CASSPIGGRNSPLHF. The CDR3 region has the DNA TGTGCCAGCAGCCCGATTGGGGGGCGGAATTCACCCCTCCACTTT.

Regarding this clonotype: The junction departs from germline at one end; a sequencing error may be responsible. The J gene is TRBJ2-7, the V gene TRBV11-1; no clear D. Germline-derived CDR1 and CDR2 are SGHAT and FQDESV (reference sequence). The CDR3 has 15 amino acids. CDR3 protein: CAGSLLPKDPYEQYF. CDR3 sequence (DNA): TGTGCCGGCAGCCTCTTGCCTAAAGATCCCTACGAGCAGTACTTC. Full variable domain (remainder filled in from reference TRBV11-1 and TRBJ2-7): EAEVAQSPRYKITEKSQAVAFWCDPISGHATLYWYRQILGQGPELLVQFQDESVVDDSQLPKDRFSAERLKGVDSTLKIQPAELGDSAMYLCAGSLLPKDPYEQYFGPGTRLTVT.